Sequencing of this T cell receptor (beta chain) was carried out in a study of blood T cell repertoires in COVID-19 (dated by TCRdb to about 2020). Context from the whole study: Samples covering the acute and convalescent phases of COVID-19 were provided by collaborators in the United States, Italy and Spain. The material from the prospective study consisted of cDNA or gDNA derived from T cells, B-cell-depleted T cells, or PBMCs. The dataset comprised deeply sampled blood TCRbeta repertoires from subjects exposed to, actively infected with, or recovered from COVID-19. A freely available public database, intended as a resource for researchers studying the immune response to SARS-CoV-2, is where the repertoires were released. Samples came from the ongoing ImmuneRACE study (first 160 participants) plus 1,254 subjects from 6 global collaborators. A de-identified subject ID, COVID-19 status, age in years and sex were almost always included in the sample metadata. Where available, HLA class I and class II types were taken from metadata supplied by the sample provider and were not determined by assay-based typing.

TCRbeta CDR3 regions were amplified from genomic DNA using the immunoSEQ Assay, a bias-controlled multiplex PCR. Processing in the source paper ran as follows. The number of nucleated cells in each sample was estimated by amplification of reference gene primers within the assay. To quantify the absolute abundance of each unique TCRbeta CDR3 rearrangement, sequence reads were collapsed and filtered. For each sample, productive Simpson clonality was calculated as the square root of Simpson's diversity index over productive rearrangements. The clones in this table, taken by TCRdb from immuneACCESS, are in-frame only. Not every clone is retained; where verified, under half of the shortfall comes from an unresolved V gene, and the cause of the rest is unknown. That table supplies the V and J calls and clone size; D and trimming were determined from the DNA. The sample contains approximately 180,000 clones, approximately 87% of them found a single time. The top ten hold over 15% of the sample.

There are a few counts of this clone. Its antigen is still unknown. The sample holds no much larger clone one base away, and base qualities are not on file. One collaborating source in Seattle enrolled patients during active infection and followed them longitudinally through the course of disease. Whole blood was collected in K2EDTA tubes by collaborating institutions according to the institutions' own protocols. For TCRbeta analysis, collaborator samples were shipped as frozen whole blood, as isolated PBMCs, or as DNA extracted from either sample type. Results the study describes overall, beyond this receptor: How much clinical and demographic metadata was included differed by source and by participant, and the metadata was provided uncurated.

Sequenced sample: peripheral blood. This receptor was obtained from a person aged 70 to 80 with COVID-19, enrolled during active disease.

The CDR3 region: CASSHATAGALKTQYF. The DNA sequence is as follows: TGTGCCAGCAGCCATGCGACAGCGGGAGCCTTGAAGACCCAGTACTTC. The rearranged segments are TRBV3-1 (or the pseudogene TRBV3-2) and TRBJ2-5, and TRBD2 aligns with 8 junction nucleotides. The CDR3 measures 16 amino acids from cysteine to phenylalanine. Just the 48-base CDR3 DNA is kept, in frame starting at base 1. The V end gives up 3 bases and the J end 6 bases, leaving 12 bases in the junction not matched to a gene. The germline V gene (reference sequence) specifies LGHDT as CDR1 and YNNKEL as CDR2.